The 28 T cell receptor beta chains below all came from one sample that was sequenced in a study of CD8 T cells in Susac syndrome. About 0.5 to 1 ug RNA was reverse transcribed with random hexamers. One entry per CDR3 protein results from TCRdb running MiXCR on the immunoSEQ multiplex PCR reads. This table has about 25,000 distinct CDR3 sequences, approximately 94% appearing once. The sample consisted of CD8+ T cells from PBMCs. Source of these receptors: a human donor in good health.

This chain uses TRBV24-1 with TRBJ2-1; tentatively, D is TRBD2 (5 bases). Germline loops: CDR1 KGHDR, CDR2 SFDVKD. Deletions cut 2 bases from V and 15 bases from J, with 13 bases between. This CDR3 is 12 amino acids long. In DNA, the CDR3 is TGTGCCACCAGTGATTCGGGGTTGGGGAGGTTCTTC. It specifies CATSDSGLGRFF.

The V gene is TRBV29-1, the J gene TRBJ2-7; tentative D call: TRBD2 (6 bases). The ends were cut back, 8 bases at V and 7 bases at J, with 15 bases in the middle. CDR1 and CDR2 (germline): SQVTM, ANQGSEA. The CDR3 is made up of 11 amino acids. The CDR3 region is CSQRRGGEQYF. For the CDR3, the DNA is TGCAGCCAACGGCGGGGCGGGGAGCAGTACTTC.

A few counts support this clonotype. This chain uses TRBV6-2 or TRBV6-3 with TRBJ2-4, with unresolved D. The CDR3 spans 14 residues. Germline V gene sequence: CDR1 MNHEY, CDR2 SVGEGT. Trimming left V 7 bases short and J 5 bases short, with 15 bases between. The CDR3 DNA reads TGTGCCAGCAATCCTACCGGGCCCCAAAACATTCAGTACTTC. It codes for CASNPTGPQNIQYF.

The chain has TRBV4-3 and TRBJ1-1; D may be TRBD1 (5 bases). Looked up from germline, CDR1 is LGHNA and CDR2 is YSLEER. This CDR3 is 16 amino acids long. Trimming pared 0 bases from V and 3 bases from J, leaving 14 bases between. CDR3 residues: CASSQEWRGWHTEAFF. The CDR3 region has the DNA TGCGCCAGCAGCCAAGAGTGGAGGGGTTGGCACACTGAAGCTTTCTTT.

CDR3 sequence (DNA): TGCGCCAGCAGCCAAGAACTTCTAGACAGCTACACCTTC. Translating gives CASSQELLDSYTF. The V call is TRBV4-3, the J call TRBJ1-2, with D unclear. The CDR3 is made up of 13 amino acids. V was pared by 0 bases and J by 9 bases, with 11 bases between. In germline, CDR1 is LGHNA, CDR2 YSLEER.

The sample holds a few counts of this clonotype. V usage is TRBV4-3 and J usage is TRBJ1-1; D is uncertain. CDR1 is LGHNA, CDR2 YSLEER, per germline. This CDR3 is built from 11 residues. Trimming left V 3 bases short and J 1 base short, with 0 bases between. The DNA for the CDR3 is TGCGCCAGCAGCCAGAACACTGAAGCTTTCTTT. This translates into CASSQNTEAFF.

The chain links TRBV19 to TRBJ1-1; D uncertain. The CDR3 sequence is 14 residues long. The germline V gene encodes CDR1 LNHDA and CDR2 SQIVND (reference sequence). The germline V and J ends were trimmed by 3 bases and 4 bases, with 12 bases remaining between them. The CDR3 region is CASSILSGPTEAFF. DNA for the CDR3: TGTGCCAGTAGTATTTTAAGCGGGCCCACTGAAGCTTTCTTT. Full variable domain (missing parts from reference TRBV19 and TRBJ1-1): DGGITQSPKYLFRKEGQNVTLSCEQNLNHDAMYWYRQDPGQGLRLIYYSQIVNDFQKGDIAEGYSVSREKKESFPLTVTSAQKNPTAFYLCASSILSGPTEAFFGQGTRLTVV.

This rearrangement joins TRBV20-1 to TRBJ2-1; the match to TRBD2 covers 8 bases. There are 18 residues in the CDR3. Trimming took 6 bases from V and 6 from J; bases not matched to a gene: 22. CDR1 and CDR2 (germline): DFQATT, SNEGSKA (reference sequence). In DNA, the CDR3 is TGCAGTGCCGCACCGGGAGCTAGGGGCCTCGCGGGGGGCAATGAGCAGTTCTTC. This encodes CSAAPGARGLAGGNEQFF.

The genes are TRBV6-2 or TRBV6-3 and TRBJ2-1, with D tentatively TRBD1 (6 bases). This CDR3 spans 13 amino acids. Germline assignment: CDR1 MNHEY and CDR2 SVGEGT. V was clipped by 0 bases and J by 8 bases, with 8 bases between them. The CDR3: CASSYSDRDEQFF. CDR3 sequence (DNA): TGTGCCAGCAGTTACTCGGACAGAGATGAGCAGTTCTTC.

This chain links TRBV25-1 with TRBJ2-7; D may be TRBD1 (6 bases). The CDR3 sequence is 14 residues long. In germline, CDR1 is MGHDK, CDR2 SYGVNS. The germline V and J ends were trimmed by 3 bases and 6 bases, with 15 bases remaining between them. CDR3 sequence reads: CASSDDNRVFEQYF. The CDR3 nucleotides read TGTGCCAGCAGTGATGATAACAGGGTGTTCGAGCAGTACTTC.

This rearrangement joins TRBV27 to TRBJ2-5; TRBD1 matches at 7 bases. The CDR3 runs 14 residues. Trimming cost V 6 bases and J 5 bases; bases outside gene matches: 9. Germline values: CDR1 MNHEY, CDR2 SMNVEV (reference sequence). The CDR3 loop reads CASSEGALRETQYF. Written as DNA, the CDR3 is TGTGCCAGCAGCGAGGGGGCCCTGAGGGAGACCCAGTACTTC.

The genes are TRBV29-1 and TRBJ1-1; possibly TRBD1 for D (5 bases). Germline CDR1 SQVTM, CDR2 ANQGSEA. V lost 6 bases to trimming and J lost 6 bases, with 17 bases between them. This CDR3 contains 13 residues. CDR3 sequence: CSVPGPARSEAFF. The CDR3 bases are TGCAGCGTCCCGGGACCCGCAAGATCTGAAGCTTTCTTT.

The chain carries TRBV6-2 or TRBV6-3 and TRBJ2-1, with TRBD2 matching over 10 bases. The germline CDR1 and CDR2 sequences are MNHEY and SVGEGT. This CDR3 spans 12 amino acids. J lost 12 bases, V lost 6 bases, and 5 bases had no gene match. The CDR3 loop is CASSLAGAMQFF. Here the CDR3 DNA reads TGTGCCAGCAGCCTAGCGGGGGCAATGCAGTTCTTC.

This clonotype was observed a few times. This chain uses TRBV20-1 with TRBJ2-7; 8 bases line up with TRBD1. The germline V gene has CDR1 DFQATT and CDR2 SNEGSKA (reference sequence). J gave up 4 bases and V 5 bases, and 10 bases lay outside the gene matches. The CDR3 has 14 residues. DNA of the CDR3: TGCAGTGCTTTAGACAGGGGAGCCCCTTACGAGCAGTACTTC. It is translated as CSALDRGAPYEQYF.

The V and J genes are TRBV7-9 and TRBJ2-7, with TRBD1 identical over 8 bases. CDR1 is SEHNR and CDR2 is FQNEAQ in the germline V gene (reference sequence). CDR3 size: 15 residues. V dropped 5 bases and J dropped 3; count of bases not matched to a gene: 9. CDR3 bases: TGTGCCAGCAGCGCCAGGGACAGGCCCTTCTACGAGCAGTACTTC. It specifies CASSARDRPFYEQYF.

This clonotype appeared a single time. CDR3 bases: TGCGCCAGCAGCTTGGCATCCACAGGGAGTGGTAGCACTGAAGCTTTCTTT. It encodes CASSLASTGSGSTEAFF. This chain joins TRBV5-1 and TRBJ1-1, with D maybe TRBD1 (6 bases). This CDR3 has 17 residues. Looked up from germline, CDR1 is SGHRS and CDR2 is YFSETQ. V gave up 0 bases and J gave up 4 bases, with 19 bases separating them.

The gene calls are TRBV28 and TRBJ1-5, with 12 nucleotides matching TRBD1. Germline V gives CDR1 MDHEN, CDR2 SYDVKM. The V gene end was trimmed by 2 bases and the J gene end by 6 bases; junction bases not matched to a gene: 5. CDR3 size: 16 residues. DNA of the CDR3: TGTGCCAGCAGTTTACGGGGACAGGGGGCATCTCAGCCCCAGCATTTT. Translation: CASSLRGQGASQPQHF.

The table lists this clonotype with a count of one. The chain employs TRBV15 and TRBJ2-7; D not resolved. V gave up 0 bases and J gave up 2 bases, with 5 bases separating them. In germline, CDR1 is LNHNV, CDR2 YYDKDF (reference sequence). This CDR3 is 13 amino acids long. The CDR3 nucleotides are TGTGCCACCAGCAGAGATCCAACCTACGAGCAGTACTTC. Protein: CATSRDPTYEQYF.

The CDR3 DNA is TGTGCCAGCAGCTTAGCGCGGAAGGGTGGGAACATTCAGTACTTC. Encoded protein: CASSLARKGGNIQYF. The rearrangement joins TRBV7-8 to TRBJ2-4; D gene unclear. CDR3 length: 15 amino acids. Germline V lookup: CDR1 SGHVS, CDR2 FQNEAQ. V lost 0 bases to trimming and J lost 7 bases, with 13 bases between them. Full variable domain (missing parts from reference TRBV7-8 and TRBJ2-4): GAGVSQSPRYKVAKRGQDVALRCDPISGHVSLFWYQQALGQGPEFLTYFQNEAQLDKSGLPSDRFFAERPEGSVSTLKIQRTQQEDSAVYLCASSLARKGGNIQYFGAGTRLSVL.

The V gene is TRBV7-9, the J gene TRBJ2-3, with 9 bases aligning to TRBD2. In germline, CDR1 is SEHNR, CDR2 FQNEAQ (reference sequence). The CDR3 loop spans 13 amino acids. Trimming removed 11 bases from V and 2 bases from J; junction bases left unmatched: 5. CDR3 sequence (DNA): TGTGCCGGACTAGCGCCCTTCACAGATACGCAGTATTTT. It is translated as CAGLAPFTDTQYF.

This clonotype was observed a single time. The rearrangement links TRBV23-1 to TRBJ1-5; D possibly corresponds to TRBD1 (5 bases). TRBV23-1 is an ORF; its function is uncertain. The CDR3 runs to 15 residues. V dropped 3 bases and J dropped 6 bases, with 15 bases sitting between them. CDR3: CASSHSGTESQPQHF. CDR3 nucleotide sequence: TGCGCCAGCAGTCACTCCGGGACGGAATCTCAGCCCCAGCATTTT.

V is TRBV12-3 or TRBV12-4 and J is TRBJ2-1, with TRBD1 matching 10 bases. V was pared by 6 bases and J by 10 bases, with 15 bases of the junction left unmatched. The CDR3 totals 16 residues. The CDR3 loop is CASRSRRGTGEGEQFF. The CDR3 bases are TGTGCCAGCAGATCCCGTCGAGGGACAGGGGAAGGGGAGCAGTTCTTC.

This sequence joins TRBV2 and TRBJ2-2, with TRBD1 matching 9 bases. In germline, CDR1 is SNHLY, CDR2 FYNNEI. The CDR3 contains 16 residues. Trimming cost V 6 bases and J 1 base; bases outside gene matches: 6. In DNA form, the CDR3 reads TGTGCCAGCAGGGCGGGACAGGGCATGAACACCGGGGAGCTGTTTTTT. This codes for CASRAGQGMNTGELFF.

CDR3 sequence reads: CAIHRGQHTDTQYF. Written as DNA, the CDR3 is TGTGCCATCCACAGGGGACAGCACACAGATACGCAGTATTTT. The chain joins TRBV6-6 to TRBJ2-3; 7 bases fit TRBD1. There are 14 residues in the CDR3. Germline CDR1 and CDR2: MNHNY and SVGAGI (reference sequence). The ends lost 10 bases at V and 2 bases at J; junction bases unmatched: 9.

CDR3 residues: CSVTGTARSGRTGELFF. CDR3 sequence (DNA): TGCAGCGTTACCGGGACAGCCCGCAGCGGGCGCACCGGGGAGCTGTTTTTT. The chain joins TRBV29-1 to TRBJ2-2; D may be TRBD1 (7 bases). The CDR3 contains 17 residues. Trimming took off 5 bases at V and 4 bases at J, with 23 bases between the two ends. CDR1 SQVTM and CDR2 ANQGSEA come from the germline V gene.

This clonotype was seen a handful of times. The V and J genes are TRBV9 and TRBJ2-3; a weak D match, TRBD2 (6 bases). Germline values: CDR1 SGDLS, CDR2 YYNGEE. The length of the CDR3 is 16 residues. Trimming left V 4 bases short and J 0 bases short, with 15 bases between. The CDR3 loop reads CASSRLGGASTDTQYF. In DNA form, the CDR3 reads TGTGCCAGCAGCCGATTAGGCGGGGCGAGCACAGATACGCAGTATTTT.

The V and J genes are TRBV7-8 and TRBJ2-7; a weak D match, TRBD1 (5 bases). Per germline, CDR1 SGHVS and CDR2 FQNEAQ. V was clipped by 3 bases and J by 2 bases, with 11 bases between them. The CDR3 spans 14 residues. The CDR3 sequence is CASSFPAGPYEQYF. CDR3 coding DNA: TGTGCCAGCAGCTTTCCGGCAGGGCCCTACGAGCAGTACTTC.

The chain employs TRBV12-3 or TRBV12-4 and TRBJ2-1; a possible D gene is TRBD1 (6 bases). Trimming cost V 7 bases and J 10 bases, with 11 bases left between them. The CDR3 has 11 amino acids. CDR3 in amino acids: CASIAGTEQFF. The CDR3 DNA reads as TGTGCCAGCATCGCCGGGACAGAGCAGTTCTTC.